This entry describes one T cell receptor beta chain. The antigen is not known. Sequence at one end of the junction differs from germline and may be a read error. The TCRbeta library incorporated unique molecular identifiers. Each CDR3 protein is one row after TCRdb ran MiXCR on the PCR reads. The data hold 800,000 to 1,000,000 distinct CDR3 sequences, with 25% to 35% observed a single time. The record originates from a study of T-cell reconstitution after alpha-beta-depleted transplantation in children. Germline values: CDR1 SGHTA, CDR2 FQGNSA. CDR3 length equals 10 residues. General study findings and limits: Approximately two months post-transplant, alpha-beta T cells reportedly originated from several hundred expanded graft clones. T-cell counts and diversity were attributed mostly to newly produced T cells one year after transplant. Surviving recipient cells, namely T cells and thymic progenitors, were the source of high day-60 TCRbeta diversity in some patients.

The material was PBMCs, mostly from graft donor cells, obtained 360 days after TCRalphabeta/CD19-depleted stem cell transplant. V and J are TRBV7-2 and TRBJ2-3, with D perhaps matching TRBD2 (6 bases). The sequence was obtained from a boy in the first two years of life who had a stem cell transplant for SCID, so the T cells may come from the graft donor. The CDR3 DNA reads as TGTGCCAGCAGCTTAGCCTCGGGAGATTTT. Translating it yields CASSLASGDF.